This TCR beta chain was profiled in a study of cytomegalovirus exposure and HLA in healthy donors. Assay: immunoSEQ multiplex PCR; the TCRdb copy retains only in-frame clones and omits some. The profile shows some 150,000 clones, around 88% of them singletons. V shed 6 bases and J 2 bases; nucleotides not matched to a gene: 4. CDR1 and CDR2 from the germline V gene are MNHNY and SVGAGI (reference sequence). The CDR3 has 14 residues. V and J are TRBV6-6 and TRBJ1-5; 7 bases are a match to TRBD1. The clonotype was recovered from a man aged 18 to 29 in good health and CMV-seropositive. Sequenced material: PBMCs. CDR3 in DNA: TGTGCCAGCAGACGACAGGGAGGCAATCAGCCCCAGCATTTT. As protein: CASRRQGGNQPQHF.